This entry concerns a single T cell receptor (beta chain). Its specificity is unknown. A clone one base away is much larger, so this may be a read error. The data were obtained in a study of CD8+CD57+ T cells in acquired aplastic anemia. Study context: Sorted CD4+ and CD8+ cells gave an average of roughly 3.3 ug of DNA.

It was patients with CD8+CD57+ cell expansion by flow cytometry who were chosen for sequencing. No patient had been given any therapy when blood was sampled. Germline V gene lookup returns CDR1 MGHDK and CDR2 SYGVNS. The CDR3 sequence is 11 residues long. Study results and caveats: Sharing between patients and controls was observed for twenty-nine CD8+ CDR3 sequences. No significant difference in CD8+ Simpson's diversity was found between patients and controls.

Profiles of TCR beta VDJ and CDR3 were generated from a genomic DNA template. TCRdb reprocessed the reads with MiXCR, giving one entry per CDR3 protein. Of approximately 470,000 distinct CDR3 sequences in the sample, around 32% were seen once. Sequencing input: sorted CD4+, CD8+, or CD8+CD57+ T cells (not recorded which) from PBMCs. The rearrangement links TRBV25-1 to TRBJ1-2, with unresolved D. The receptor's source is a human donor with aplastic anemia. The CDR3 region is CASSFGSGYAF. As DNA, the CDR3 is TGTGCCAGCAGTTTTGGGAGTGGCTACGCCTTC.